These T cell receptor beta chains were read from a single sample in a study of blood T cell repertoires in COVID-19. Only in-frame clones appear in the TCRdb table, and some are missing; sequencing was by immunoSEQ multiplex PCR. The sample gives more than 70,000 clones, roughly nine tenths of which show up once; approximately 9.1% is in the top ten. The sequenced sample consisted of peripheral blood. The receptors shown here come from a human donor in a cohort sampled during active COVID-19. Each CDR3 is given with its conserved first and last residue. A D gene is named only where the DNA matches it firmly. Rows give clone size only sometimes, using once, few, many, or a class for an expanded clone.

clone size	V gene	J gene	D gene	CDR3 DNA	CDR3 protein
once	TRBV7-6	TRBJ2-6	-	TGTGCCAGCAGCAACGGACAGCGAGGGTGGTCTGGGGCCAACGTCCTGACTTTC	CASSNGQRGWSGANVLTF
-	TRBV18	TRBJ2-7	TRBD2	TGTGCCAGCTCACCCAGTCTAGCGGGAGGAGACTACGAGCAGTACTTC	CASSPSLAGGDYEQYF
-	TRBV4-1	TRBJ1-2	-	TGCGCCAGCAGCCAAAAGCCCCTCTATGGCTACACCTTC	CASSQKPLYGYTF
-	TRBV5-4	TRBJ2-2	TRBD2	TGTGCCAGCAGCCCCGCGACTAGCGGGAGAGGCACCGGGGAGCTGTTTTTT	CASSPATSGRGTGELFF
-	TRBV6-5	TRBJ2-7	-	TGTGCCAGCAGGTCAGACGAGGGTCTGAACGAGCAGTACTTC	CASRSDEGLNEQYF
once	TRBV29-1	TRBJ2-1	TRBD1	TGCAGCGTTCCGACAGGGTCGGCACGGAATGAGCAGTTCTTC	CSVPTGSARNEQFF
-	TRBV29-1	TRBJ1-2	-	TGCAGCGTATTGGGAGCGGGGGGCAACTATGGCTACACCTTC	CSVLGAGGNYGYTF
-	TRBV7-6	TRBJ2-1	-	TGTGCCAGCAGCTTACACTCCAATGAGCAGTTCTTC	CASSLHSNEQFF
-	TRBV11-2	TRBJ1-2	-	TGTGCCAGCAGCTTAACGGGGGGATTTCTGGACCCTAACTATGGCTACACCTTC	CASSLTGGFLDPNYGYTF
-	TRBV28	TRBJ1-1	TRBD1	TGTGCCAGCAGTTCAAGCGGACAGGGAGCTTTCTTT	CASSSSGQGAFF
-	TRBV11-2	TRBJ2-1	TRBD1	TGTGCCAGCAGCGAAGACAGGGTCTCCTACAATGAGCAGTTCTTC	CASSEDRVSYNEQFF
-	TRBV11-3	TRBJ2-2	TRBD2	TGTGCCAGCAGCCATCGGACTAGCTTGGGCGGGCAGCTGTTTTTT	CASSHRTSLGGQLFF